One and the same sample provided the 25 T cell receptor beta chains below, sequenced in a study of T cell responses to AZD1222 COVID-19 vaccine. The data were produced by immunoSEQ multiplex PCR, yet TCRdb's version contains in-frame clones alone and is incomplete. Of approximately 150,000 clones listed, 80% to 90% were seen once; the top ten hold about 3%. The sequencing here drew on peripheral blood, taken on day 0 of AZD1222 vaccination. These receptors originate from an adult in good health.

J is TRBJ1-3 and V is TRBV7-9; D uncertain. The V gene lost 5 bases and the J gene lost 4 bases, with 6 bases spanning the gap. This CDR3 is 12 amino acids long. Per germline, CDR1 SEHNR and CDR2 FQNEAQ (reference sequence). CDR3 residues: CASSPRGNTIYF. The CDR3 DNA sequence: TGTGCCAGCAGCCCCCGGGGAAACACCATATATTTT.

This chain links TRBV7-9 with TRBJ1-1; D call uncertain. The CDR3 length is 15 residues. Germline V CDR1 and CDR2: SEHNR, FQNEAQ (reference sequence). Trimming took 1 base from V and 6 from J, leaving 15 bases between them. CDR3 DNA: TGTGCCAGCAGCTTAGTCCCTACAGCTATCGCTGAAGCTTTCTTT. Translating gives CASSLVPTAIAEAFF.

The V call is TRBV14, the J call TRBJ2-7; D gene ambiguous. The V end was cut by 0 bases, the J end by 3 bases, with 9 bases between. The CDR3 sequence is 14 residues long. Germline V gene lookup returns CDR1 SGHDN and CDR2 FVKESK. In DNA form, the CDR3 reads TGTGCCAGCAGCCAAGAATTTAACTTCTACGAGCAGTACTTC. This sequence encodes CASSQEFNFYEQYF.

V usage is TRBV11-2 and J usage is TRBJ2-7; D remains ambiguous. This CDR3 spans 15 amino acids. CDR1 SGHAT and CDR2 FQNNGV come from the germline V gene. Trimming pared 0 bases from V and 2 bases from J, leaving 11 bases between. DNA for the CDR3: TGTGCCAGCAGCTTAGAGGTGGTCAGCACCTACGAGCAGTACTTC. Encoded protein: CASSLEVVSTYEQYF.

V and J are TRBV30 and TRBJ1-1; 9 nucleotides match TRBD1. The CDR3 is made up of 15 amino acids. The germline V gene encodes CDR1 GTSNPN and CDR2 SVGIG (reference sequence). The junction had 10 bases not matched to a gene; V was cut back by 2 bases and J by 6 bases. The CDR3 region has the DNA TGTGCCTGGAGTATCGGGGCGGGACAGGGTCCTGAAGCTTTCTTT. Translated, it gives CAWSIGAGQGPEAFF.

The rearrangement uses TRBV5-5 and TRBJ1-6, with D possibly being TRBD1 (5 bases). Looked up from germline, CDR1 is SGHKS and CDR2 is YYEKEE (reference sequence). This CDR3 has 16 amino acids. Between the trimmed V and J ends, which lost 4 bases and 1 base, there was a span of 12 bases. The CDR3: CASSRGEWSYNSPLHF. CDR3 in DNA: TGTGCCAGCAGCCGGGGGGAATGGTCCTATAATTCACCCCTCCACTTT.

The J gene is TRBJ1-4, the V gene TRBV7-9; 8 bases align to TRBD1. Per the germline V gene, CDR1 is SEHNR and CDR2 is FQNEAQ (reference sequence). The CDR3 is 14 residues long. V was pared by 3 bases and J by 8 bases, with 5 bases of the junction left unmatched. CDR3 loop: CASSFGTGGEKLFF. The DNA of the CDR3 is TGTGCCAGCAGCTTCGGGACAGGTGGCGAAAAACTGTTTTTT. The full variable domain, completed using reference TRBV7-9 and TRBJ1-4, is DTGVSQNPRHKITKRGQNVTFRCDPISEHNRLYWYRQTLGQGPEFLTYFQNEAQLEKSRLLSDRFSAERPKGSFSTLEIQRTEQGDSAMYLCASSFGTGGEKLFFGSGTQLSVL.

The V call is TRBV6-5, the J call TRBJ2-5; possible D gene TRBD2, 6 bases. Per germline, CDR1 MNHEY and CDR2 SVGAGI. This CDR3 has 13 residues. V gave up 5 bases and J gave up 2 bases, with 9 bases separating them. The CDR3 nucleotides read TGTGCCAGCAGTACGACTAGTCAAGAGACCCAGTACTTC. Translated, it gives CASSTTSQETQYF.

The CDR3 here is CASSQLRTSGGSVPDTQYF. DNA of the CDR3: TGCGCCAGCAGCCAACTCCGGACTAGCGGGGGGAGTGTCCCAGATACGCAGTATTTT. V is TRBV5-1 and J is TRBJ2-3, with 14 bases lining up with TRBD2. There are 19 residues in the CDR3. V trimming: 4 bases; J trimming: 4 bases; junction bases outside the gene matches: 14. Germline V gene sequence: CDR1 SGHRS, CDR2 YFSETQ.

This rearrangement joins TRBV6-5 to TRBJ1-2, with D unclear. Trimming left V 4 bases short and J 1 base short, with 13 bases between. Germline V gives CDR1 MNHEY, CDR2 SVGAGI. The CDR3 is 15 residues long. The CDR3, as DNA: TGTGCCAGCAGTTCCCCCGGACGGTTTAACTATGGCTACACCTTC. This codes for CASSSPGRFNYGYTF.

The chain is built from TRBV11-3 and TRBJ1-6; D not certain. Germline CDR1 and CDR2: SGHNT and YENEEA. This CDR3 region has 15 residues. V shed 3 bases and J shed 13 bases, with 19 bases lying between them. CDR3 sequence reads: CASSFEGSSCMPLHF. The CDR3 nucleotides are TGTGCCAGCAGCTTCGAGGGCTCTTCATGTATGCCCCTCCACTTT.

This chain joins TRBV6-5 and TRBJ1-1; 8 bases match TRBD1. The V segment lost 6 bases and the J segment 6 bases; nucleotides outside the gene matches: 6. This CDR3 contains 13 residues. Germline V lookup: CDR1 MNHEY, CDR2 SVGAGI. Written as DNA, the CDR3 is TGTGCCAGCAGAGGGACAGGTAAGGCTGAAGCTTTCTTT. Translating it yields CASRGTGKAEAFF.

This clone was seen once. The chain employs TRBV30 and TRBJ2-5; a possible D gene is TRBD1 (5 bases). Trimming left V 2 bases short and J 5 bases short, with 12 bases between. The CDR3 loop spans 13 amino acids. Germline assignment: CDR1 GTSNPN and CDR2 SVGIG (reference sequence). CDR3 protein: CAWSQGVVETQYF. Here the CDR3 DNA reads TGTGCCTGGAGTCAAGGGGTCGTCGAGACCCAGTACTTC.

The chain combines TRBV4-1 with TRBJ2-3; the match to TRBD2 covers 9 bases. The V gene end was trimmed by 7 bases and the J gene end by 0 bases; junction bases not matched to a gene: 20. Germline lookup yields CDR1 MGHRA and CDR2 YSYEKL. This CDR3 region has 20 residues. The chain's CDR3 is CASKAKGTSGGTSSTDTQYF. CDR3 bases: TGCGCCAGCAAAGCCAAGGGTACCAGCGGGGGGACTTCTAGCACAGATACGCAGTATTTT.

This clone was seen a single time. The V and J genes are TRBV19 and TRBJ1-5; D may be TRBD1 (5 bases). This CDR3 has 15 residues. V lost 3 bases to trimming and J lost 1 base, with 10 bases between them. Germline V gives CDR1 LNHDA, CDR2 SQIVND (reference sequence). For the CDR3, the DNA is TGTGCCAGTAGTATCAGCCAGGGAAGCAATCAGCCCCAGCATTTT. This encodes CASSISQGSNQPQHF.

The table lists this clone with a count of one. V is TRBV11-3 and J is TRBJ1-1, with 9 nucleotides matching TRBD1. J was trimmed by 1 base and V by 5 bases; bases with no gene match: 8. Per germline, CDR1 SGHNT and CDR2 YENEEA. The CDR3 extends over 16 amino acids. CDR3: CASSPGTGPGNTEAFF. In DNA, the CDR3 is TGTGCCAGCAGCCCAGGGACAGGGCCGGGGAACACTGAAGCTTTCTTT.

The chain employs TRBV5-4 and TRBJ2-1; a possible D gene is TRBD2 (6 bases). From germline, CDR1 is SGHNT and CDR2 YYREEE (reference sequence). The length of the CDR3 is 13 residues. V was trimmed by 0 bases and J by 7 bases, leaving 8 bases between them. The CDR3 protein is CASSLARGNEQFF. The CDR3 DNA sequence: TGTGCCAGCAGCTTGGCCCGGGGGAATGAGCAGTTCTTC.

This chain links TRBV5-1 with TRBJ2-7, with a weak D call TRBD2 (5 bases). Germline CDR1 SGHRS, CDR2 YFSETQ. The CDR3 runs to 15 residues. Trimming removed 0 bases at V and 2 bases at J, with 12 bases between. CDR3: CASSLGDYPTYEQYF. The CDR3 nucleotides read TGCGCCAGCAGCTTGGGTGACTACCCAACCTACGAGCAGTACTTC.

The J gene is TRBJ2-3, the V gene TRBV29-1; no firm D call. V dropped 4 bases and J dropped 4 bases, with 3 bases sitting between them. The CDR3 consists of 10 residues. The germline V gene encodes CDR1 SQVTM and CDR2 ANQGSEA. CDR3 loop: CSVGPDTQYF. DNA of the CDR3: TGCAGCGTTGGTCCAGATACGCAGTATTTT.

V gene TRBV3-1 (or the pseudogene TRBV3-2) combines with J gene TRBJ1-2; D remains unclear. The CDR3 totals 11 residues. Germline CDR1 and CDR2: LGHDT and YNNKEL (reference sequence). V shed 1 base and J shed 7 bases, with 4 bases lying between them. The CDR3: CASSQGGGYTF. The CDR3 DNA reads as TGTGCCAGCAGCCAAGGGGGTGGCTACACCTTC.

This chain uses TRBV5-4 with TRBJ1-2; perhaps TRBD1 as D (5 bases). The CDR3 extends over 15 amino acids. Trimming left V 0 bases short and J 8 bases short, with 17 bases between. Germline V CDR1 and CDR2: SGHNT, YYREEE (reference sequence). The CDR3 protein is CASSLVRGRAGGYTF. Here the CDR3 DNA reads TGTGCCAGCAGCTTGGTCCGCGGCAGGGCGGGGGGCTACACCTTC.

J is TRBJ2-2 and V is TRBV7-3; D perhaps matches TRBD1 (6 bases). The CDR3 is 14 residues long. Germline CDR1 SGHTA, CDR2 FQGTGA. Trimming removed 6 bases at V and 1 base at J, with 9 bases between. This CDR3 is CASSSTGNTGELFF. CDR3 bases: TGTGCCAGCAGTTCGACAGGGAACACCGGGGAGCTGTTTTTT.

There are a few counts of this clone. The chain carries TRBV2 and TRBJ1-5; a weak D match, TRBD1 (6 bases). There are 13 residues in the CDR3. The V end was cut by 8 bases, the J end by 4 bases, with 12 bases between. Germline CDR1 and CDR2: SNHLY and FYNNEI. CDR3 bases: TGTGCCAGCGGACAAACAGGGAATCAGCCCCAGCATTTT. It is translated as CASGQTGNQPQHF.

The rearrangement uses TRBV28 and TRBJ2-1; D possibly matches TRBD1 or TRBD2 (9 bases each). The germline CDR1 and CDR2 sequences are MDHEN and SYDVKM. V lost 10 bases and J lost 7, with 26 bases in between. The CDR3 is 16 amino acids. CDR3 protein: CATHRGQLAGLNEQFF. For the CDR3, the DNA is TGTGCCACCCACAGGGGGCAACTAGCGGGTCTTAATGAGCAGTTCTTC.

This chain connects TRBV15 to TRBJ2-1; 9 bases are a match to TRBD1. CDR3 length: 16 amino acids. Germline CDR1 reads LNHNV; CDR2 reads YYDKDF (reference sequence). Unmatched junction bases numbered 5, after V lost 5 bases and J lost 0 bases. DNA of the CDR3: TGTGCCACCAGCTCTGGGACAGGGAGCTCCTACAATGAGCAGTTCTTC. This gives the protein CATSSGTGSSYNEQFF.